The rows below give T cell receptor beta chains drawn from one sample of a study of blood T cell repertoires in COVID-19. This table comes from immunoSEQ multiplex PCR, and its TCRdb copy is limited to in-frame clones, with some not included. The data show under 150,000 clones, with 70% to 85% seen just once and less than 9% held by the top ten. Sequenced: peripheral blood. The receptors derive from a man between 65 and 80 years old with active or convalescent COVID-19. Each CDR3 is given with its conserved first and last residue. D genes are given only for firm matches. Not all rows give a size; the values are once, few, many and, for expanded clones, a class.

J gene,clone size,D gene,V gene,CDR3 length,CDR3 DNA,CDR3 protein
TRBJ2-3,-,-,TRBV29-1,14,TGCAGCGTTGAAGACGGGACTCCCACAGATACGCAGTATTTT,CSVEDGTPTDTQYF
TRBJ1-5,-,-,TRBV19,16,TGTGCCAGTAGTATAGATCTGGGGGGGCGAAACCAGCCCCAGCATTTT,CASSIDLGGRNQPQHF
TRBJ2-1,-,TRBD1,TRBV14,17,TGTGCCAGCAGCGGAAGACAGGGGATAAGCTCCTACAATGAGCAGTTCTTC,CASSGRQGISSYNEQFF
TRBJ1-5,few,-,TRBV7-2,14,TGTGCCAGCAGAACCTTCTCGGGGGAAGGGCCCCAGCATTTT,CASRTFSGEGPQHF
TRBJ1-6,-,TRBD1,TRBV12-5,15,TGTGCTAGTGGTGTGGACAGGGAACGGAATTCACCCCTCCACTTT,CASGVDRERNSPLHF
TRBJ1-5,few,-,TRBV30,16,TGTGCCTGGAGTGTACGCGGGTTAGTTGGAAATCAGCCCCAGCATTTT,CAWSVRGLVGNQPQHF
TRBJ1-5,-,TRBD1,TRBV19,15,TGTGCCAGTAGCGGGACAGGGAATAGCAATCAGCCCCAGCATTTT,CASSGTGNSNQPQHF
TRBJ1-2,-,-,TRBV4-1,13,TGCGCCAGCAGCTTAGAGGGTGTCTATGGCTACACCTTC,CASSLEGVYGYTF
TRBJ2-2,few,TRBD1,TRBV10-3,16,TGTGCCATCAGTCCAACGACAGGGGGCTCAACCGGGGAGCTGTTTTTT,CAISPTTGGSTGELFF
TRBJ1-5,-,TRBD1,TRBV2,14,TGTGCCAGCAGCGGGACAGGGAGCAATCAGCCCCAGCATTTT,CASSGTGSNQPQHF
TRBJ2-2,-,TRBD1,TRBV5-6,16,TGTGCCAGCAGCTTGGTCAGGGGGCTGAACACCGGGGAGCTGTTTTTT,CASSLVRGLNTGELFF
TRBJ1-5,-,-,TRBV7-9,13,TGTGCCAGCAGCCAGGGATCCGGACAGCCCCAGCATTTT,CASSQGSGQPQHF
TRBJ1-4,-,-,TRBV11-2,16,TGTGCCAGCAGCCAGATAGCGGCTCCCGGGTTTGAAAAACTGTTTTTT,CASSQIAAPGFEKLFF
TRBJ2-7,-,TRBD2,TRBV11-2,15,TGTGCCAGCAGCTTAATAACGGCGGGAGGAATCGAGCAGTACTTC,CASSLITAGGIEQYF
TRBJ2-1,-,TRBD2,TRBV5-6,16,TGTGCCAGCAGCCTCCGGACTAGCGGGGCCTACAATGAGCAGTTCTTC,CASSLRTSGAYNEQFF
TRBJ2-7,-,-,TRBV19,15,TGTGCCAGTAGCATCCCTGGGGGGAGCTCCTACGAGCAGTACTTC,CASSIPGGSSYEQYF
TRBJ2-2,-,-,TRBV5-1,14,TGCGCCAGCCGGGAGGGGGCCCCCAATAGGGAGCTGTTTTTT,CASREGAPNRELFF
TRBJ1-1,-,-,TRBV5-1,14,TGCGCCAGCAGCCCATCCGGAGGGAGCACTGAAGCTTTCTTT,CASSPSGGSTEAFF
TRBJ2-2,-,TRBD2,TRBV24-1,14,TGTGCCACCAGGGCTAGCGGGAAGGCCGGGGAGCTGTTTTTT,CATRASGKAGELFF
TRBJ1-5,-,TRBD1,TRBV19,16,TGTGCCAGTAGTACAAGACCGGGACAGGGGAAACAGCCCCAGCATTTT,CASSTRPGQGKQPQHF
TRBJ2-7,-,-,TRBV18,16,TGTGCCAGCTCACCGTTGGGAGACCGTGTCTCTTACGAGCAGTACTTC,CASSPLGDRVSYEQYF
TRBJ1-2,-,-,TRBV10-3,15,TGTGCCATCAGTGAGTCGTCGAGAGCTAACTATGGCTACACCTTC,CAISESSRANYGYTF
TRBJ2-1,-,-,TRBV18,15,TGTGCCAGCTCAACGCAGGGAGGAGCCTACAATGAGCAGTTCTTC,CASSTQGGAYNEQFF
TRBJ1-3,-,TRBD1,TRBV3-1/TRBV3-2,14,TGTGCCAGCAGTAAGACAGGGGACGGAAACACCATATATTTT,CASSKTGDGNTIYF
TRBJ2-7,-,TRBD1,TRBV2,15,TGTGCCAGCAGCCCAAACCGGGACAGAGTCTACGAGCAGTACTTC,CASSPNRDRVYEQYF
TRBJ2-7,-,-,TRBV28,12,TGTGCCAGCAGGACGGGAGTGGGGGAGCAGTACTTC,CASRTGVGEQYF
TRBJ2-5,-,-,TRBV11-3,15,TGTGCCAGCAGCTTAGGCGGACAGCAACAAGAGACCCAGTACTTC,CASSLGGQQQETQYF
TRBJ1-3,-,-,TRBV7-2,15,TGTGCCAGCAGCTTAGACAGGACCTCTGGAAACACCATATATTTT,CASSLDRTSGNTIYF
TRBJ1-1,-,-,TRBV7-9,13,TGTGCCAGCAGCTTAGAGGGAGGGAATCGAGCTTTCTTT,CASSLEGGNRAFF
TRBJ2-2,-,TRBD2,TRBV3-1/TRBV3-2,14,TGTGCCAGCAGCTCTGTAGCGGGAACCGGGGAGCTGTTTTTT,CASSSVAGTGELFF
TRBJ2-1,-,TRBD1,TRBV7-3,14,TGTGCCAGCAGCCCACAGGGGTCCTACAATGAGCAGTTCTTC,CASSPQGSYNEQFF
TRBJ1-6,-,TRBD1,TRBV19,15,TGTGCCAGTAGTACCGCCGACAGGGGGCAATCACCCCTCCACTTT,CASSTADRGQSPLHF
TRBJ1-6,-,TRBD1,TRBV7-9,14,TGTGCCAGCAGCACGACAGGGGACAATTCACCCCTCCACTTT,CASSTTGDNSPLHF
TRBJ1-4,-,-,TRBV18,14,TGTGCCAGCTCACCAGTTGGGGGAGGTGAAAAACTGTTTTTT,CASSPVGGGEKLFF
TRBJ1-2,few,-,TRBV28,12,TGTGCCAGCAGTCGGGCTAACTATGGCTACACCTTC,CASSRANYGYTF
TRBJ1-2,-,-,TRBV28,14,TGTGCCAGCATCGGGCTCTTGGGGGCCTATGGCTACACCTTC,CASIGLLGAYGYTF
TRBJ1-3,-,-,TRBV28,15,TGTGCCAGCAGTAATTCCGGGGGCTCTGGAAACACCATATATTTT,CASSNSGGSGNTIYF
TRBJ1-5,-,-,TRBV7-9,14,TGTGCCAGCAGCTTAGGGACAAATAATCAGCCCCAGCATTTT,CASSLGTNNQPQHF
TRBJ2-5,-,-,TRBV19,16,TGTGCCAGTTCCCCGCCTACCAGCGGCGAGGAAGAGACCCAGTACTTC,CASSPPTSGEEETQYF
TRBJ2-1,-,TRBD2,TRBV18,17,TGTGCCAGCTCACAAACTAGACTAGCGGGAGCAGCGGATGAGCAGTTCTTC,CASSQTRLAGAADEQFF
TRBJ2-2,few,TRBD1,TRBV7-2,14,TGTGCCAGCAGCTTGGACAGGGCCACCGGGGAGCTGTTTTTT,CASSLDRATGELFF
TRBJ2-1,once,-,TRBV5-4,15,TGTGCCAGCAGCTCAACAGGGAACTCCTACAATGAGCAGTTCTTC,CASSSTGNSYNEQFF